The next 8 T cell receptor beta chains were all read from a single sample in a study of T cells in Graves' hyperthyroidism and ophthalmopathy. Researchers took RNA transcripts and amplified the TCR beta CDR3 regions from them. When the TCR CDR3 underwent first-round RT-PCR, the HTBI primer set was used. TCRdb itself ran the multiplex PCR reads through MiXCR, one entry per CDR3 protein. Altogether some 370,000 distinct CDR3 sequences are present, roughly 17% being singletons, with the ten largest covering 34%. The specimen sequenced was blood. All receptors derive from a woman in her thirties with Graves' hyperthyroidism that later progressed to Graves' ophthalmopathy.

This clonotype showed up many times. V usage is TRBV20-1 and J usage is TRBJ1-6; 7 nucleotides align to TRBD1. The junction had 18 bases not matched to a gene; V was cut back by 6 bases and J by 10 bases. The CDR3 covers 16 residues. Germline CDR1 DFQATT, CDR2 SNEGSKA (reference sequence). This chain's CDR3 is CSAPSGAGGLRSPLHF. As DNA, the CDR3 is TGCAGTGCCCCCTCCGGGGCAGGGGGTTTGAGATCACCCCTCCACTTT.

Many counts were recorded for this clonotype. V and J are TRBV2 and TRBJ1-3; D gene ambiguous. The CDR3 runs 12 residues. CDR1 and CDR2 from the germline V gene are SNHLY and FYNNEI. With 6 bases removed from V and 1 base from J, the gap between germline ends came to 4 bases. The CDR3 nucleotides are TGTGCCAGCAGGTCATCTGGAAACACCATATATTTT. It translates to CASRSSGNTIYF.

The CDR3 sequence is CASSLRLGGRAHEQYF. The CDR3 DNA is TGTGCCAGCAGTTTACGACTCGGCGGGAGGGCCCACGAGCAGTACTTC. The chain is built from TRBV27 and TRBJ2-7, with 9 bases lining up with TRBD2. This CDR3 comprises 16 residues. The germline V gene encodes CDR1 MNHEY and CDR2 SMNVEV (reference sequence). V trimming: 2 bases; J trimming: 5 bases; junction bases outside the gene matches: 10.

The rearrangement joins TRBV28 to TRBJ1-1; D remains unclear. Germline V lookup: CDR1 MDHEN, CDR2 SYDVKM. This CDR3 contains 11 residues. V lost 6 bases to trimming and J lost 4 bases, with 6 bases between them. The CDR3 DNA follows: TGTGCCAGCAGCTCCTCCACTGAAGCTTTCTTT. Translation: CASSSSTEAFF.

The rearrangement uses TRBV29-1 and TRBJ2-1; no clear D gene. The V end lost 4 bases, the J end lost 4 bases, and 8 bases lay between the germline ends. Germline CDR1 reads SQVTM; CDR2 reads ANQGSEA. This CDR3 has 12 amino acids. As DNA, the CDR3 is TGCAGCGTTGTGCCATCATACAATGAGCAGTTCTTC. Its translation is CSVVPSYNEQFF.

This clonotype was detected many times. The rearrangement joins TRBV20-1 to TRBJ1-1; 8 bases map to TRBD1. This CDR3 is built from 11 residues. The germline gives CDR1 DFQATT, CDR2 SNEGSKA (reference sequence). Trimming removed 6 bases from V and 8 bases from J; junction bases left unmatched: 5. The CDR3 protein is CSAEGQGEAFF. Here the CDR3 DNA reads TGCAGTGCAGAAGGACAGGGCGAAGCTTTCTTT.

This clonotype was found many times. The chain links TRBV6-6 to TRBJ2-1, with TRBD2 identical over 10 bases. The V gene end was trimmed by 1 base and the J gene end by 7 bases; junction bases not matched to a gene: 10. This CDR3 has 17 amino acids. CDR1 is MNHNY, CDR2 SVGAGI, per germline (reference sequence). The CDR3 DNA reads as TGTGCCAGCAGTTACTTGTCGGCTAGCGGGAGAGGGAATGAGCAGTTCTTC. Its translation: CASSYLSASGRGNEQFF.

This chain links TRBV5-1 with TRBJ1-2; 8 bases agree with TRBD1. This CDR3 region has 18 residues. The ends lost 7 bases at V and 3 bases at J; junction bases unmatched: 20. Per the germline V gene, CDR1 is SGHRS and CDR2 is YFSETQ. CDR3 DNA: TGCGCCAGCTCCCCCGTCCCAGTCGGCCAGGGGGCATACTATGGCTACACCTTC. It yields the protein CASSPVPVGQGAYYGYTF.